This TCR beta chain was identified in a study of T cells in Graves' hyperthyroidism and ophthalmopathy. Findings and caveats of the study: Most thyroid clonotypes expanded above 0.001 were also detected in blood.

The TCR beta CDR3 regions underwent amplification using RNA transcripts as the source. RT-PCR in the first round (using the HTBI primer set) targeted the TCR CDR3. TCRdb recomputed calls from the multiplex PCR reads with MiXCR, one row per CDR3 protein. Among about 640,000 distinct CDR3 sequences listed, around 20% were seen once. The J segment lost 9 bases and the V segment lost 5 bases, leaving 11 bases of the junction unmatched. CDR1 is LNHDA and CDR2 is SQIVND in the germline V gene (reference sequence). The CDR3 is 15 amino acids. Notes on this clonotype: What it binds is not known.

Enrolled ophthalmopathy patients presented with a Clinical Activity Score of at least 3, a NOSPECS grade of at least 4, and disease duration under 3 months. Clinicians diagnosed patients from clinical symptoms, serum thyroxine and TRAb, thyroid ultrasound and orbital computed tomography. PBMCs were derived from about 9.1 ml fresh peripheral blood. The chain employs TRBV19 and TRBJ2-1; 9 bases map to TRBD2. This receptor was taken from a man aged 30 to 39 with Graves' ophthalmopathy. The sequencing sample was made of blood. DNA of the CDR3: TGTGCCAGTAGTTCAGTAGCGGGAGACCTTACTGAGCAGTTCTTC. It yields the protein CASSSVAGDLTEQFF.